This T cell receptor (beta chain) comes out of a study of human T cells and chemical hapten exposure. Whole-study context: Alopecia areata, totalis or universalis was found in mostly female patients. General observations from the study: With DPC sensitization, TCRs exceeding 1 in 1000 frequency showed no change.

Many counts were recorded for this clonotype. Its antigen is not known. Looked up from germline, CDR1 is DFQATT and CDR2 is SNEGSKA (reference sequence). The CDR3 consists of 12 residues. Germline trimming cut 7 bases from V and 7 bases from J; bases unmatched to any gene: 6. It was the library that attached unique molecular identifiers to individual cDNA molecules. TCRdb re-derived calls from the RACE reads in MiXCR, one entry per CDR3 protein. This sample has some 50,000 distinct CDR3 sequences, with around 9.3% found just once. Specified time point: patch test 1, 2 weeks after DPC sensitization. As to treatment: therapeutic diphenylcyclopropenone sensitization with weekly scalp DPC.

This TCR was sampled from a woman aged 40 to 50 with alopecia areata. Some clones in this sample may be carry-over from other donors' samples. The chain recombines TRBV20-1 with TRBJ2-5; TRBD2 matches 10 bases. This material consisted of whole blood, taken in connection with sensitization to the hapten diphenylcyclopropenone (DPC). CDR3: CSGLASGGTQYF. CDR3 DNA sequence: TGCAGTGGCTTGGCTAGCGGGGGGACCCAGTACTTC.